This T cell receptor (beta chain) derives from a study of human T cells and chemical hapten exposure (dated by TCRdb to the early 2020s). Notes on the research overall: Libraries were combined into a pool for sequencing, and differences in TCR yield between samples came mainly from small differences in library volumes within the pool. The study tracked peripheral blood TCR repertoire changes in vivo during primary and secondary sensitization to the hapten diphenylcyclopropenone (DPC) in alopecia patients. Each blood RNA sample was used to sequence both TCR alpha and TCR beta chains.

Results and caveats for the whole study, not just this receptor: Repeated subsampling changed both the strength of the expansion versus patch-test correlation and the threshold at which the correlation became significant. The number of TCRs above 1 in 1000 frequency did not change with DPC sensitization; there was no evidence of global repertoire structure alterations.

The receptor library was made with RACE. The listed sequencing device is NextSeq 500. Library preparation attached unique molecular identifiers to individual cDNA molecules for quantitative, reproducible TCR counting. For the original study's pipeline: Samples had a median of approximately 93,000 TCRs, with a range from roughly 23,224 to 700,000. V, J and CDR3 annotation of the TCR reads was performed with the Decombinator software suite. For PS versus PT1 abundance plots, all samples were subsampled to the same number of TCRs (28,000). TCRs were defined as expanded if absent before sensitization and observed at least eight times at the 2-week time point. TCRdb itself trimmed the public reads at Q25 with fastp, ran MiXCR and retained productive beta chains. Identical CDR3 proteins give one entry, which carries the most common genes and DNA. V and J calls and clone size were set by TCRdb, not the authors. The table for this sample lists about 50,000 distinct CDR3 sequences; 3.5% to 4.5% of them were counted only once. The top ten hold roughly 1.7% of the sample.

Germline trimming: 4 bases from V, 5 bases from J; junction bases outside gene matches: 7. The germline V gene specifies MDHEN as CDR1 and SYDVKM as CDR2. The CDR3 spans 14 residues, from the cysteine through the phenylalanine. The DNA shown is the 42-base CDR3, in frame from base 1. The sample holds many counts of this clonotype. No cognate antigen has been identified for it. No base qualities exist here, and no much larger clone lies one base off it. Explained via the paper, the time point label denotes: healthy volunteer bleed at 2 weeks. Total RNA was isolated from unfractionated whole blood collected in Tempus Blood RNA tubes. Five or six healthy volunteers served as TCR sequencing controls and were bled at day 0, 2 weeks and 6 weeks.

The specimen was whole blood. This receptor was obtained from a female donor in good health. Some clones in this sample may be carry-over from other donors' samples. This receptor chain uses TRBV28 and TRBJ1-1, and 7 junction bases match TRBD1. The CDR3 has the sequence CASSSTGEATEAFF. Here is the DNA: TGTGCCAGCAGTTCAACAGGGGAAGCGACTGAAGCTTTCTTT.